This note documents a single T cell receptor beta chain sequence. Here immunoSEQ multiplex PCR was the method, and the copy in TCRdb shows in-frame clones only, minus some. Among 350,000 to 500,000 clones, over 75% were seen once, and the ten largest hold 1.4%. The CDR3 consists of 16 residues. The germline CDR1 and CDR2 sequences are SGHDT and YYEEEE. Trimming took 3 bases from V and 5 from J; bases not matched to a gene: 9. The sample comes from a study of blood T cell repertoires in COVID-19. Study details: COVID-19 samples, acute and convalescent, were from the United States, Italy and Spain.

Assignments of participants to cohorts depended upon their own reported clinical history. Input material: PBMCs or T cells enriched from blood (not recorded which). The chain combines TRBV5-6 with TRBJ2-2; 8 nucleotides agree with TRBD1. This clonotype originated in a woman between 18 and 29 years old who had been exposed to COVID-19. CDR3 sequence: CASSWEDRDGTGELFF. CDR3 coding DNA: TGTGCCAGCAGCTGGGAGGACAGGGATGGTACCGGGGAGCTGTTTTTT.